This T cell receptor (beta chain) was sequenced during a study of cytomegalovirus exposure and HLA in healthy donors. Study summary: Within an early data release were roughly 90 million unique TCRs drawn from HLA-typed donors.

Points from the study as a whole: TCR beta sequences numbering roughly 18,000 were associated with HLA alleles at 0.05 false discovery rate in a later analysis. Most TCR beta V segments were productive about 90% or about 30% of the time in an earlier analysis.

The study sampled nominally healthy donors, though unrecorded immune exposures were likely. 60 Vbeta and 13 Jbeta primers were used in PCR. Profiling relied on immunoSEQ multiplex PCR, and the TCRdb table lists in-frame clones only, not all of them. The sample data list 40,000 or so clones. With respect to this clone: What it binds is not known.

The receptor's source is a male donor in good health and CMV-seronegative. What was sequenced was PBMCs.

The CDR3 loop is CASSHTPDSSITGELFF. The CDR3, as DNA: TGCGCCAGCAGCCATACGCCGGACAGTTCCATCACCGGGGAGCTGTTTTTT. V is TRBV5-1 and J is TRBJ2-2; tentatively, D is TRBD1 (6 bases). Germline values: CDR1 SGHRS, CDR2 YFSETQ. Trimming pared 4 bases from V and 4 bases from J, leaving 20 bases between. The CDR3 length is 17 residues.